Here is one TCR beta chain with its context. There are 15 residues in the CDR3. Enrollees, roughly 18 to 95 years old, lived in about two dozen US areas. Original handling: Reference gene primer amplification gave nucleated cell count estimates. Profiled with immunoSEQ multiplex PCR; TCRdb holds only in-frame clones, not every one. V and J calls and clone size are those listed in that table; D and trimming were worked out from the DNA. Of fewer than 500,000 clones listed, approximately 90% are singletons. These data are taken from a study of blood T cell repertoires in COVID-19. For the study at large: There were acute and convalescent COVID-19 samples, and they came from the United States, Italy and Spain. PBMCs, B-cell-depleted T cells, or T cells were the source of the cDNA or gDNA that made up the material.

The chain combines TRBV21-1 with TRBJ1-3; the D call of TRBD1 is as the table states it, not checked on the DNA. TRBV21-1 is classified as a pseudogene. The sequence was obtained from a woman aged 18-35 years with acute COVID-19. The specimen sequenced was PBMCs or T cells enriched from blood (not recorded which). The CDR3 reads CASSNPGTETNTIYF. The DNA for the CDR3 is TGTGCCAGCAGCAATCCGGGGACAGAGACAAACACCATATATTTT.